This T cell receptor beta chain stems from a study of identical twins. The CDR3 is made up of 14 amino acids. In germline, CDR1 is DFQATT, CDR2 SNEGSKA (reference sequence). With 6 bases removed from V and 3 bases from J, the gap between germline ends came to 15 bases. Study observations and caveats: Memory repertoires showed no such pattern, whereas abundant cord blood beta clonotypes carried fewer insertions. Analyses of zero insertions could be partly confounded by invariant MAIT and iNKT cells.

A universal primer site was added by template switching, and unique molecular identifiers were carried by the cDNA. Each CDR3 protein gets one entry after TCRdb re-called the 5' RACE reads with MiXCR. The sample carries nearly 900,000 distinct CDR3 sequences, roughly an eighth recorded once. The sample holds many counts of this clonotype. As yet, its antigen is unknown. These data also formed part of another study, on yellow fever vaccine responses in identical twins.

The origin of this receptor is a woman aged 18-29 years in good health. Source material: PBMCs. The chain employs TRBV20-1 and TRBJ1-5, with D possibly TRBD1 on 5 matching bases. CDR3 amino acids: CSAGGEYVNQPQHF. The CDR3 bases are TGCAGTGCCGGAGGGGAATATGTCAATCAGCCCCAGCATTTT.